The 29 T cell receptor beta chains below come from one sample, sequenced in a study of shared clonotypes between healthy human individuals. The data were produced by immunoSEQ multiplex PCR, yet TCRdb's version contains in-frame clones alone and is incomplete. Of about 1.1 million clones listed, 70% to 80% are singletons. Sequences were obtained from memory CD4+ T cells from PBMCs. Regarding subset: CD45RA-negative fraction. The receptor source for this set is a young man in good health. Some clones in this sample may be carry-over from other donors' samples.

The V call is TRBV7-7, the J call TRBJ2-5; TRBD1 matches at 8 bases. The germline V gene encodes CDR1 SSHAT and CDR2 FNYEAQ (reference sequence). V shed 5 bases, J shed 2 bases, and the junction held 1 base outside the gene matches. This CDR3 spans 13 amino acids. The CDR3 coding sequence is TGTGCCAGCAGCCGGGACAGGCAAGAGACCCAGTACTTC. Protein sequence: CASSRDRQETQYF.

This clone was seen only once. This chain connects TRBV28 to TRBJ1-2; D remains unclear. The germline CDR1 and CDR2 sequences are MDHEN and SYDVKM. The CDR3 sequence is 13 residues long. The ends were cut back, 6 bases at V and 0 bases at J, with 8 bases in the middle. Here the CDR3 reads CASREHANYGYTF. In DNA, the CDR3 is TGTGCCAGCAGGGAACACGCTAACTATGGCTACACCTTC.

This clone was recorded a few times. The chain couples TRBV20-1 to TRBJ1-1, with D maybe TRBD1 (5 bases). The CDR3 is 11 amino acids. Looked up from germline, CDR1 is DFQATT and CDR2 is SNEGSKA (reference sequence). As DNA, the CDR3 is TGCAGCCGTGACAGAAACACTGAAGCTTTCTTT. Amino acid sequence: CSRDRNTEAFF.

As regards this clone: A far more abundant clone sits one base away, making this likely a read error. The chain employs TRBV30 and TRBJ1-4; possibly TRBD1 for D (5 bases). The CDR3 contains 14 residues. Germline V gives CDR1 GTSNPN, CDR2 SVGIG (reference sequence). CDR3 region: CAWGGLGLNEKPFF. The CDR3 coding sequence is TGTGCCTGGGGGGGGTTGGGACTAAATGAAAAACCGTTTTTT.

This chain joins TRBV12-5 and TRBJ2-3; 11 nucleotides line up with TRBD2. The CDR3 spans 14 residues. Germline values: CDR1 LGHNT, CDR2 FRNRAP. Losses at the gene ends were 6 bases for V and 5 bases for J; bases not matched to a gene: 4. The CDR3 DNA is TGTGCTAGTGGGACTAGCGGGGCCCTAGATACGCAGTATTTT. Translation: CASGTSGALDTQYF.

In this sample, this clone turned up a few times. This may be a read error, as it is one base from a much larger clone. This rearrangement joins TRBV1 to TRBJ2-7; TRBD2, the table's D call, was not compared with the DNA. TRBV1 is a pseudogene segment. The CDR3 is 15 amino acids. CDR3 sequence: CTNSQERAESYEQYF. CDR3 bases: TGCACCAACAGCCAAGAACGCGCGGAATCCTACGAGCAGTACTTC.

The chain has TRBV4-3 and TRBJ2-1, with 11 bases identical to TRBD2. The J segment lost 8 bases and the V segment lost 4 bases, leaving 7 bases of the junction unmatched. The CDR3 has 15 residues. Germline V gene sequence: CDR1 LGHNA, CDR2 YSLEER. CDR3 in amino acids: CASSRLTSGIHEQFF. CDR3 nucleotide sequence: TGCGCCAGCAGCCGGTTGACTAGCGGGATACATGAGCAGTTCTTC.

The chain links TRBV4-3 to TRBJ2-7, with TRBD2 identical over 8 bases. Trimming at V came to 0 bases and at J to 3 bases, leaving 4 bases not matched to a gene. The CDR3 is 15 amino acids. The germline gives CDR1 LGHNA, CDR2 YSLEER. CDR3 coding DNA: TGCGCCAGCAGCCAAGATGCGACTAGCGACTACGAGCAGTACTTC. Encoded protein: CASSQDATSDYEQYF.

The chain uses TRBV10-2 and TRBJ2-1, with 8 bases lining up with TRBD2. The CDR3 consists of 14 residues. The V gene's germline CDR1 is WSHSY and CDR2 SAAADI. J lost 4 bases, V lost 4 bases, and 3 bases had no gene match. CDR3 loop: CASSGSSGYNEQFF. DNA of the CDR3: TGCGCCAGCAGTGGGTCTAGCGGGTACAATGAGCAGTTCTTC.

This chain connects TRBV7-9 to TRBJ2-7, with D possibly TRBD2 on 5 matching bases. This CDR3 has 14 residues. Looked up from germline, CDR1 is SEHNR and CDR2 is FQNEAQ (reference sequence). Trimming removed 4 bases at V and 4 bases at J, with 14 bases between. CDR3 residues: CASSSLGLSYEQYF. Here the CDR3 DNA reads TGTGCCAGCAGCTCACTAGGGTTATCTTACGAGCAGTACTTC.

This chain uses TRBV4-3 with TRBJ2-2; unclear D gene. The germline V gene encodes CDR1 LGHNA and CDR2 YSLEER. V lost 1 base and J lost 0, with 6 bases in between. The CDR3 spans 15 residues. The DNA of the CDR3 is TGCGCCAGCAGCCAAGTCAGTGCGAACACCGGGGAGCTGTTTTTT. Translated: CASSQVSANTGELFF.

CDR3 region: CASSLGGRDGYTF. The CDR3 bases are TGCGCCAGCAGCCTGGGGGGAAGGGACGGCTACACCTTC. V and J are TRBV5-1 and TRBJ1-2, with D perhaps TRBD1 (5 bases). The germline gives CDR1 SGHRS, CDR2 YFSETQ. V was cut by 4 bases and J by 8 bases, with 15 bases left in between. The CDR3 length is 13 residues. The full variable domain, in which reference TRBV5-1 and TRBJ1-2 provide the parts outside the CDR3, is KAGVTQTPRYLIKTRGQQVTLSCSPISGHRSVSWYQQTPGQGLQFLFEYFSETQRNKGNFPGRFSGRQFSNSRSEMNVSTLELGDSALYLCASSLGGRDGYTFGSGTRLTVV.

Here the CDR3 DNA reads TGTGCCAGCAGCCAAGATCAAGGAGACGGGTCCAATGAGCAGTTCTTC. Protein sequence: CASSQDQGDGSNEQFF. The genes are TRBV4-2 and TRBJ2-1; D is undetermined. The length of the CDR3 is 16 residues. CDR1 LGHNA and CDR2 YNFKEQ come from the germline V gene. Trimming shortened V by 0 bases and J by 6 bases, and 15 bases separated the two germline ends.

This clone came up once. The gene calls are TRBV5-4 and TRBJ2-1, with unresolved D. The CDR3 length is 11 residues. V dropped 6 bases and J dropped 7 bases, with 8 bases sitting between them. Germline assignment: CDR1 SGHNT and CDR2 YYREEE (reference sequence). In DNA, the CDR3 is TGTGCCAGCAACATCAATAATGAGCAGTTCTTC. It codes for CASNINNEQFF.

This chain joins TRBV30 and TRBJ1-3; no firm D call. The CDR3 is 14 residues long. The germline CDR1 and CDR2 sequences are GTSNPN and SVGIG (reference sequence). The V and J ends lost 5 bases and 2 bases respectively, with 13 bases between them. The DNA of the CDR3 is TGTGCCTGGTACCTCAGGACGGCTGGAAACACCATATATTTT. This translates into CAWYLRTAGNTIYF.

This clone was detected a few times. V usage is TRBV11-2 and J usage is TRBJ2-7; tentative D call: TRBD1 (5 bases). Trimming took 5 bases from V and 2 from J, leaving 22 bases between them. The length of the CDR3 is 17 residues. CDR1 is SGHAT and CDR2 is FQNNGV in the germline V gene. This CDR3 is CASSARPTGPSAYEQYF. The DNA of the CDR3 is TGTGCCAGCAGCGCCCGACCCACAGGTCCGAGCGCCTACGAGCAGTACTTC.

This chain joins TRBV29-1 and TRBJ2-5; 8 nucleotides agree with TRBD2. This CDR3 is 15 amino acids long. CDR1 and CDR2 (germline): SQVTM, ANQGSEA. After removal of 4 bases from V and 3 bases from J, the junction contained 10 bases not matched to a gene. CDR3 sequence (DNA): TGCAGCGTTGGTCGGAGTAGCGGGAAAGAAGAGACCCAGTACTTC. Translated, it gives CSVGRSSGKEETQYF.

Only one count was recorded for this clone. This chain uses TRBV6-1 with TRBJ2-7; D unresolved. V lost 3 bases and J 3 bases, leaving 9 bases between the germline ends. Germline V gene lookup returns CDR1 MNHNS and CDR2 SASEGT. The CDR3 is made up of 13 amino acids. The chain's CDR3 is CASSERYLYEQYF. The CDR3 nucleotides read TGTGCCAGCAGTGAGCGGTACCTCTACGAGCAGTACTTC.

This clone was detected only a few times. The CDR3 protein is CASSSRDRQYGYTF. The CDR3 nucleotides read TGTGCCAGTAGTAGTCGGGACAGGCAGTATGGCTACACCTTC. The chain uses TRBV19 and TRBJ1-2; 8 nucleotides match TRBD1. The CDR3 consists of 14 residues. Germline CDR1 is LNHDA and CDR2 is SQIVND (reference sequence). The V segment lost 4 bases and the J segment 5 bases; nucleotides outside the gene matches: 6.

This sequence joins TRBV4-1 and TRBJ2-1; D possibly corresponds to TRBD1 (5 bases). The CDR3 spans 19 residues. The V gene's germline CDR1 is MGHRA and CDR2 YSYEKL. Trimming pared 2 bases from V and 0 bases from J, leaving 20 bases between. CDR3 DNA sequence: TGCGCCAGCAGCCAATTGAGCAACTCCCACCAGGGCTCCTACAATGAGCAGTTCTTC. Translation gives CASSQLSNSHQGSYNEQFF.

CDR3 DNA: TGTGCCAGCTCACCCATGTTGGGGGAACACACCATATATTTT. It is translated as CASSPMLGEHTIYF. The V and J genes are TRBV18 and TRBJ1-3, with a weak D call TRBD1 (5 bases). Germline loops: CDR1 KGHSH, CDR2 LQKENI. V dropped 3 bases and J dropped 8 bases, with 14 bases sitting between them. CDR3 size: 14 residues.

V and J are TRBV10-3 and TRBJ1-4; D is uncertain. Between the trimmed V and J ends, which lost 0 bases and 8 bases, there was a span of 10 bases. Germline V gene data show CDR1 as ENHRY and CDR2 as SYGVKD. The CDR3 runs 14 residues. Written as DNA, the CDR3 is TGTGCCATCAGTGAGTCGAAGGGTCCGGAAAAACTGTTTTTT. Translated, it gives CAISESKGPEKLFF.

J is TRBJ2-1 and V is TRBV7-2; D is possibly TRBD1 (5 bases). V was clipped by 2 bases and J by 4 bases, with 9 bases between them. This CDR3 is built from 14 residues. CDR1 and CDR2 (germline): SGHTA, FQGNSA. DNA for the CDR3: TGTGCCAGCAGCTTATACCAGGGTTACAATGAGCAGTTCTTC. Translation gives CASSLYQGYNEQFF. Filled out from reference TRBV7-2 and TRBJ2-1, the complete variable domain reads GAGVSQSPSNKVTEKGKDVELRCDPISGHTALYWYRQSLGQGLEFLIYFQGNSAPDKSGLPSDRFSAERTGGSVSTLTIQRTQQEDSAVYLCASSLYQGYNEQFFGPGTRLTVL.

The V and J genes are TRBV9 and TRBJ2-2; no firm D call. V was shortened by 4 bases and J by 7 bases, with 14 bases between the two germline ends. The CDR3 runs to 14 residues. CDR1 and CDR2 from the germline V gene are SGDLS and YYNGEE. The CDR3 DNA sequence: TGTGCCAGCAGCTTAAAGGTTGAAGGCGGGGAGCTGTTTTTT. Translation gives CASSLKVEGGELFF.

The CDR3 region is CASSLQGAYEQYF. The CDR3 nucleotides read TGTGCCAGCAGTTTACAGGGGGCCTACGAGCAGTACTTC. The rearrangement links TRBV28 to TRBJ2-7, with 7 bases lining up with TRBD1. Germline V lookup: CDR1 MDHEN, CDR2 SYDVKM. Trimming at V came to 2 bases and at J to 2 bases, leaving 0 bases not matched to a gene. This CDR3 is 13 amino acids long.

The genes are TRBV7-3 and TRBJ2-3, with D possibly TRBD2 on 6 matching bases. V was shortened by 5 bases and J by 5 bases, with 20 bases between the two germline ends. The germline V gene has CDR1 SGHTA and CDR2 FQGTGA. The CDR3 consists of 16 residues. CDR3 amino acids: CASSLAGGSVVDTQYF. The CDR3, as DNA: TGTGCCAGCAGCCTGGCCGGGGGATCGGTAGTAGATACGCAGTATTTT.

This clone has just one count. This rearrangement joins TRBV19 to TRBJ1-5, with D possibly being TRBD1 (6 bases). The ends were cut back, 3 bases at V and 7 bases at J, with 13 bases in the middle. This CDR3 comprises 14 residues. Germline V CDR1 and CDR2: LNHDA, SQIVND (reference sequence). In DNA, the CDR3 is TGTGCCAGTAGTATTCCAGGGGTAGGGCAGCCCCAGCATTTT. It specifies CASSIPGVGQPQHF.

This clone was recorded many times. At the DNA level, this CDR3 is encoded by other sequences in the same sample as well. The chain links TRBV28 to TRBJ2-7; D is possibly TRBD1 (5 bases). Germline V CDR1 and CDR2: MDHEN, SYDVKM. Trimming took off 8 bases at V and 2 bases at J, with 25 bases between the two ends. This CDR3 region has 17 residues. Written as DNA, the CDR3 is TGTGCCAGCCAACCAAACGATCAGGGCCCTACTACCTACGAGCAGTACTTC. Encoded protein: CASQPNDQGPTTYEQYF.

Worth noting for this clone: The same CDR3 is also encoded by other DNA sequences in this sample. The genes are TRBV5-1 and TRBJ2-5; D is ambiguous. V was pared by 4 bases and J by 2 bases, with 6 bases between. CDR1 SGHRS and CDR2 YFSETQ come from the germline V gene. The length of the CDR3 is 12 residues. Here the CDR3 reads CASSRPQETQYF. CDR3 nucleotides: TGCGCCAGCAGCAGGCCGCAAGAGACCCAGTACTTC.